This T cell receptor beta chain was identified in a study of graft-versus-host responses after intestinal transplantation. The overall study: Recipients had transplants, and these were multivisceral, liver-intestinal, or isolated intestinal. The study gave all recipients anti-thymocyte globulin induction, then tacrolimus and steroids for roughly 3 years.

Germline-derived CDR1 and CDR2 are MNHEY and SVGAGI. This CDR3 has 14 amino acids. Deletions cut 5 bases from V and 2 bases from J, with 10 bases between. Study-wide findings and caveats: Those patients showing graft-donor T cell macrochimerism displayed high graft-versus-host to host-versus-graft clonal ratios in allografts. Association was observed between peak circulating GvH clone levels and early post-transplant HvG declines.

Data came from immunoSEQ multiplex PCR; TCRdb stores just in-frame clones and leaves some out. Here the sample spans some 130,000 clones, approximately 92% being singletons. A word on this clone: What it binds is unknown.

Sequences were derived from unstimulated CD4+ T cells sorted from spleen or lymph node cells, sampled before intestinal transplant. The chain has TRBV6-5 and TRBJ1-5; D is uncertain. This TCR derives from a human donor who received an intestinal transplant. CDR3 amino acids: CASSKNRGNQPQHF. The CDR3 DNA reads as TGTGCCAGCAGTAAAAACCGGGGCAATCAGCCCCAGCATTTT.